This T cell receptor (beta chain) was retrieved from a study of blood T cells in healthy people across ages. This CDR3 comprises 15 residues. Trimming cost V 5 bases and J 5 bases; bases outside gene matches: 6. Germline V gives CDR1 SEHNR, CDR2 FQNEAQ (reference sequence). This clonotype was recorded a few times. The extraction recovered at least 5.5 micrograms of total RNA per sample. Alongside a J-beta primer mix, a sample-barcoded 5' primer served in a second PCR lasting roughly 6 to 11 cycles. TCRdb used MiXCR to reprocess the 5' RACE reads, holding one entry per CDR3 protein. Of under 700,000 distinct CDR3 sequences listed, less than 25% are singletons. These data were also reused for a study on T cells of mothers and their children. This second study notes: Donation came from three healthy Caucasian mothers together with their six children. At a rate of about 1.5 ug per 15 ul, cDNA synthesis received all of the extracted RNA. Pairs that are related and pairs that are unrelated have TCR recombination output shaped similarly by thymic selection.

The specimen sequenced was blood. This sequence joins TRBV7-9 and TRBJ1-4; 9 bases map to TRBD1. The source is a boy between 10 and 17 years old in good health. The CDR3 here is CASSADRGSNEKLFF. CDR3 DNA sequence: TGTGCCAGCAGCGCCGACAGGGGGTCAAATGAAAAACTGTTTTTT.